Each of the 2 T cell receptor beta chains below was sequenced from the same sample in a study of siplizumab effects on memory and regulatory T cells (dated 2019 in TCRdb). Library creation used the immunoSEQ multiplex PCR assay. What TCRdb holds here is the immuneACCESS table cut down to in-frame rearrangements. Part of the clones is not present; checked against another copy, under half of the missing clones reflect an unresolved V gene, and the others are unexplained. In all, the sample holds over 11,000 clones, and 45% to 50% of those were seen once. The biggest ten clones account for approximately 8.6% of the sample. These TCRs are of unknown antigen specificity. Cells in the mixed lymphocyte reaction were cultured together at 37 degrees C for approximately 6 days. Sequencing used CFSE-low (dividing) CD4+ T cells sorted from an allogeneic mixed lymphocyte reaction. These receptors all come from a human donor in good health; the cells came from an allogeneic mixed lymphocyte reaction.

There are a few counts of this clone. V and J are TRBV18 and TRBJ2-7; 12 nucleotides agree with TRBD2. Germline-derived CDR1 and CDR2 are KGHSH and LQKENI. CDR3 length equals 16 residues. V lost 3 bases, J lost 7 bases, and 10 bases stayed unmatched. CDR3 DNA: TGTGCCAGCTCACCGCTAGCGGGAGGGCCTTTAGGTGAGCAGTACTTC. Amino acids: CASSPLAGGPLGEQYF.

The V and J genes are TRBV5-1 and TRBJ1-2; the match to TRBD1 covers 9 bases. The CDR3 has 15 amino acids. Germline CDR1 SGHRS, CDR2 YFSETQ. Losses at the gene ends were 0 bases for V and 8 bases for J; bases not matched to a gene: 8. The CDR3 loop is CASSLAPGQGSGYTF. CDR3 in DNA: TGCGCCAGCAGCTTGGCGCCGGGACAGGGTAGCGGCTACACCTTC.